This T cell receptor (beta chain) originates from a study of graft-versus-host responses after intestinal transplantation. As for the study in general: Each transplant was multivisceral, liver-intestinal, or isolated intestinal.

Study-wide results and limits: Within the allografts of patients who had graft-donor T cell macrochimerism, graft-versus-host to host-versus-graft clonal ratios were high. Circulating GvH clones peaking coincided with falling HvG clones soon after transplant.

This clone showed up just a few times. Its target is unknown. There are 15 residues in the CDR3. Trimming left V 0 bases short and J 8 bases short, with 15 bases between. Germline V gene lookup returns CDR1 SGHRS and CDR2 YFSETQ. Produced via immunoSEQ multiplex PCR; TCRdb's table is partial and in-frame only. The sample has more than 15,000 clones; roughly 80% are singletons. Intraepithelial and lamina propria lymphocytes were released after the graft tissue was processed. The sample here was ileum tissue, taken approximately 480 days after intestinal transplant. This clonotype was sampled from a human patient who received an intestinal transplant, so some T cells may come from the graft donor. The chain is built from TRBV5-1 and TRBJ1-3; D is possibly TRBD1 (6 bases). The CDR3 DNA reads TGCGCCAGCAGCTTGGCGACAGGTGGTGTGGACACCATATATTTT. It yields the protein CASSLATGGVDTIYF.